Each of the 14 T cell receptor beta chains below was sequenced from the same sample in a study of Ad26.COV2.S vaccination and SARS-CoV-2 variants. Documented treatment: over 15 received Ad26.COV2.S at low or high dose, single or two shots; 5 received placebo; per-sample allocation not given. Vaccine and placebo recipients were sampled on day 63 after the first injection. Only in-frame clones appear in the TCRdb table, and some are missing; sequencing was by immunoSEQ multiplex PCR. The sample contains a few hundred thousand clones, 92% of which appear only once. The starting material was peripheral blood, obtained in a trial of Ad26.COV2.S vaccine versus placebo. All receptors come from a person aged 18-65 years who received the Ad26.COV2.S COVID-19 vaccine or a placebo.

J is TRBJ2-5 and V is TRBV5-4, with TRBD2 matching over 15 bases. The trim removed 4 bases at V and 5 bases at J, leaving 6 bases unmatched. Germline V gene lookup returns CDR1 SGHNT and CDR2 YYREEE (reference sequence). The CDR3 is made up of 16 amino acids. The CDR3 loop is CASSPGTSGGLETQYF. In nucleotides, the CDR3 is TGTGCCAGCAGCCCAGGGACTAGCGGGGGGTTGGAGACCCAGTACTTC.

The chain has TRBV7-2 and TRBJ1-4; TRBD1 might be the D (6 bases). V lost 0 bases and J 0 bases, leaving 8 bases between the germline ends. The CDR3 has 16 residues. Germline V gene lookup returns CDR1 SGHTA and CDR2 FQGNSA. This CDR3 is CASSLAGGTTNEKLFF. In DNA form, the CDR3 reads TGTGCCAGCAGCTTAGCAGGGGGAACAACTAATGAAAAACTGTTTTTT.

This clone was counted a few times. J is TRBJ1-6 and V is TRBV30; D may be TRBD1 (6 bases). The V and J ends lost 3 bases and 11 bases respectively, with 11 bases between them. The germline V gene has CDR1 GTSNPN and CDR2 SVGIG (reference sequence). The CDR3 extends over 12 amino acids. The CDR3 nucleotides are TGTGCCTGGAGCGAGGGGGTAGCACCCCTCCACTTT. This gives the protein CAWSEGVAPLHF.

This clone occurred once. The J gene is TRBJ2-3, the V gene TRBV7-2; D remains ambiguous. This CDR3 contains 15 residues. Germline loops: CDR1 SGHTA, CDR2 FQGNSA. The germline V and J ends were trimmed by 1 base and 2 bases, with 10 bases remaining between them. DNA of the CDR3: TGTGCCAGCAGCTTAGTCCGATCAATCACAGATACGCAGTATTTT. This translates into CASSLVRSITDTQYF.

The rearrangement links TRBV29-1 to TRBJ2-3; tentative D call: TRBD1 (6 bases). Trimming shortened V by 7 bases and J by 2 bases, and 7 bases separated the two germline ends. The CDR3 is made up of 11 amino acids. Germline CDR1 SQVTM, CDR2 ANQGSEA. CDR3 sequence reads: CSAGATDTQYF. The CDR3 nucleotides are TGCAGCGCAGGGGCCACAGATACGCAGTATTTT.

This clone was observed a single time. The V gene is TRBV5-6, the J gene TRBJ2-7, with TRBD2 matching over 7 bases. J gave up 3 bases and V 4 bases, and 19 bases lay outside the gene matches. The germline V gene encodes CDR1 SGHDT and CDR2 YYEEEE. CDR3 size: 18 residues. The CDR3 DNA follows: TGTGCCAGCAGCCGACAAAGGGATGGGGGGGGTCCCCTCTACGAGCAGTACTTC. The encoded protein is CASSRQRDGGGPLYEQYF.

The chain has TRBV4-3 and TRBJ2-1; D is possibly TRBD1 (5 bases). The CDR3 covers 15 residues. Germline CDR1 reads LGHNA; CDR2 reads YSLEER. Trimming stripped 0 bases from V and 3 bases from J, with 9 bases between. CDR3 amino acids: CASSQDLGDYNEQFF. The CDR3, as DNA: TGCGCCAGCAGCCAAGATCTAGGGGACTACAATGAGCAGTTCTTC.

V gene TRBV5-1 combines with J gene TRBJ2-3; D might be TRBD1 (6 bases). V lost 0 bases, J lost 1 base, and 12 bases lay in between. Germline lookup yields CDR1 SGHRS and CDR2 YFSETQ. The CDR3 runs to 16 residues. CDR3 nucleotides: TGCGCCAGCAGCTTGGCCCCCAGGGGTGGCACAGATACGCAGTATTTT. Protein product: CASSLAPRGGTDTQYF.

This chain joins TRBV30 and TRBJ2-5; 8 bases align to TRBD2. This CDR3 spans 15 amino acids. The germline V gene encodes CDR1 GTSNPN and CDR2 SVGIG (reference sequence). V was pared by 2 bases and J by 5 bases, with 10 bases of the junction left unmatched. The CDR3 protein is CAWSLGTSRFETQYF. CDR3 sequence (DNA): TGTGCCTGGAGTCTCGGGACTAGTAGGTTCGAGACCCAGTACTTC.

This clone has only one observation. V usage is TRBV6-5 and J usage is TRBJ2-7; TRBD1 matches 7 bases. The CDR3 consists of 15 residues. In germline, CDR1 is MNHEY, CDR2 SVGAGI. V was pared by 5 bases and J by 0 bases, with 7 bases of the junction left unmatched. The CDR3: CASSPQGRFSYEQYF. The CDR3 DNA follows: TGTGCCAGCAGTCCACAGGGGCGCTTCTCCTACGAGCAGTACTTC.

The chain employs TRBV2 and TRBJ2-3; D call uncertain. Per the germline V gene, CDR1 is SNHLY and CDR2 is FYNNEI. V was shortened by 3 bases and J by 3 bases, with 7 bases between the two germline ends. This CDR3 contains 13 residues. CDR3 in DNA: TGTGCCAGCAGTGATGTGGGGACAGATACGCAGTATTTT. Encoded protein: CASSDVGTDTQYF.

CDR3 sequence: CASSSPVQDSYEQYF. The CDR3 DNA reads TGTGCCAGTAGTAGCCCCGTGCAGGACTCCTACGAGCAGTACTTC. The chain employs TRBV19 and TRBJ2-7; the D is unclear. Germline loops: CDR1 LNHDA, CDR2 SQIVND (reference sequence). V was shortened by 4 bases and J by 0 bases, with 13 bases between the two germline ends. The CDR3 spans 15 residues.

The CDR3 DNA sequence: TGTGCCAGTAGTATAGATGGGGGGAACACTGAAGCTTTCTTT. This sequence encodes CASSIDGGNTEAFF. The chain is built from TRBV19 and TRBJ1-1, with D perhaps TRBD1 (5 bases). V was pared by 0 bases and J by 1 base, with 6 bases between. Germline V gene lookup returns CDR1 LNHDA and CDR2 SQIVND (reference sequence). This CDR3 comprises 14 residues.

The chain joins TRBV7-8 to TRBJ2-2; TRBD1 aligns across 9 bases. The junction had 9 bases not matched to a gene; V was cut back by 5 bases and J by 2 bases. The V gene's germline CDR1 is SGHVS and CDR2 FQNEAQ. This CDR3 is 17 amino acids long. The CDR3: CASSETGGWGNTGELFF. The DNA of the CDR3 is TGTGCCAGCAGCGAAACAGGGGGCTGGGGTAACACCGGGGAGCTGTTTTTT.